This TCR beta chain was captured in a study of shared clonotypes between healthy human individuals. Study as a whole: Every donor yielded three CD4 naive, three CD4 memory, two CD8 naive and one CD8 memory plate.

The germline gives CDR1 SGDLS, CDR2 YYNGEE. The CDR3 totals 14 residues. Deletions cut 3 bases from V and 9 bases from J, with 16 bases between. General study points: Expectations were that clonotype sharing among donors would be affected by sequencing depth.

Study processing details: ImmunoSEQ junction-only sequences lacked quality scores, so their filtering differed. Generated by immunoSEQ multiplex PCR, the TCRdb table keeps only in-frame clones and is missing some. The D gene and trimming were derived from the DNA, and the V and J assignments and clone size from that table. The sample has about 2.4 million clones; 93% are singletons. Notes on this clone: The antigen is not known.

The source of this sequence is a man aged 18 to 30 in good health. Some clones in this sample may be carry-over from other donors' samples. The J gene is TRBJ2-4, the V gene TRBV9; perhaps TRBD1 as D (6 bases). Sequenced: naive CD4+ T cells from PBMCs. As to subset: CD45RA+ positively selected. CDR3: CASSERGSEAIQYF. Written as DNA, the CDR3 is TGTGCCAGCAGCGAAAGGGGGAGCGAGGCCATTCAGTACTTC.